Below, 27 T cell receptor beta chains from the same sample are listed, as sequenced in a study of blood T cell repertoires in COVID-19. Clones were sequenced by immunoSEQ multiplex PCR, and TCRdb holds only the in-frame ones, with some missing. In the table there are under 300,000 clones, about nine tenths of which are singletons. Sequencing input: peripheral blood. The receptors here all came from a man aged 25-40 years with COVID-19, enrolled during active disease.

The chain employs TRBV5-6 and TRBJ2-5; D may be TRBD1 (6 bases). V was trimmed by 4 bases and J by 5 bases, leaving 12 bases between them. Germline CDR1 reads SGHDT; CDR2 reads YYEEEE. This CDR3 contains 13 residues. CDR3 loop: CASSRQGFETQYF. Written as DNA, the CDR3 is TGTGCCAGCAGCCGTCAGGGGTTTGAGACCCAGTACTTC. Full variable domain (rest looked up from reference TRBV5-6 and TRBJ2-5): DAGVTQSPTHLIKTRGQQVTLRCSPKSGHDTVSWYQQALGQGPQFIFQYYEEEERQRGNFPDRFSGHQFPNYSSELNVNALLLGDSALYLCASSRQGFETQYFGPGTRLLVL.

The J gene is TRBJ1-2, the V gene TRBV25-1, with TRBD1 identical over 8 bases. This CDR3 spans 14 amino acids. Unmatched junction bases numbered 6, after V lost 5 bases and J lost 4 bases. Germline V gene data show CDR1 as MGHDK and CDR2 as SYGVNS. Here the CDR3 reads CASSRGQASYGYTF. The CDR3 bases are TGTGCCAGCAGTAGGGGACAGGCCTCCTATGGCTACACCTTC.

V and J are TRBV11-2 and TRBJ1-2; D call uncertain. The CDR3 sequence is 14 residues long. The germline V and J ends were trimmed by 1 base and 1 base, with 7 bases remaining between them. The germline V gene encodes CDR1 SGHAT and CDR2 FQNNGV. CDR3 sequence (DNA): TGTGCCAGCAGCTTAGGATCTATTAACTATGGCTACACCTTC. It is translated as CASSLGSINYGYTF.

The chain uses TRBV29-1 and TRBJ1-4; D might be TRBD1 (5 bases). The CDR3 is made up of 13 amino acids. CDR1 is SQVTM, CDR2 ANQGSEA, per germline. Trimming removed 4 bases from V and 2 bases from J, with 8 bases in between. DNA of the CDR3: TGCAGCGTTGGTCGGGGGACTAATGAAAAACTGTTTTTT. It encodes CSVGRGTNEKLFF. Looking up the rest from reference TRBV29-1 and TRBJ1-4 gives the full variable domain: SAVISQKPSRDICQRGTSLTIQCQVDSQVTMMFWYRQQPGQSLTLIATANQGSEATYESGFVIDKFPISRPNLTFSTLTVSNMSPEDSSIYLCSVGRGTNEKLFFGSGTQLSVL.

The chain has TRBV6-1 and TRBJ2-5; D gene unclear. The CDR3 covers 14 residues. Germline V lookup: CDR1 MNHNS, CDR2 SASEGT. V shed 3 bases and J shed 2 bases, with 10 bases lying between them. CDR3 DNA: TGTGCCAGCAGTGATTCCAGGCAGCAAGAGACCCAGTACTTC. This codes for CASSDSRQQETQYF.

This clone was counted once. The chain couples TRBV5-1 to TRBJ2-1; TRBD1 is a possible D gene (6 bases). The CDR3 sequence is 14 residues long. Deletions cut 0 bases from V and 5 bases from J, with 9 bases between. Looked up from germline, CDR1 is SGHRS and CDR2 is YFSETQ. The CDR3 region is CASSLGTADNEQFF. The CDR3 DNA reads as TGCGCCAGCAGCTTGGGGACAGCCGACAATGAGCAGTTCTTC.

This sequence joins TRBV12-5 and TRBJ2-2, with 12 bases lining up with TRBD2. CDR3 size: 15 residues. Germline V gene lookup returns CDR1 LGHNT and CDR2 FRNRAP. V was pared by 2 bases and J by 6 bases, with 1 base of the junction left unmatched. As DNA, the CDR3 is TGTGCTAGTGGTTTGCTAGCGGGGGGGCCCGGGGAGCTGTTTTTT. Its protein is CASGLLAGGPGELFF.

The rearrangement uses TRBV11-2 and TRBJ2-5; the match to TRBD2 covers 8 bases. CDR1 and CDR2 (germline): SGHAT, FQNNGV. With V trimmed by 4 bases and J by 0 bases, 10 bases remained unmatched. The CDR3 totals 17 residues. The CDR3 DNA reads TGTGCCAGCAGCTCCCTATTACGGGGGGGATACCAAGAGACCCAGTACTTC. This codes for CASSSLLRGGYQETQYF.

This clone occurred once. V is TRBV7-9 and J is TRBJ1-1, with D hard to call. CDR1 SEHNR and CDR2 FQNEAQ come from the germline V gene (reference sequence). Trimming pared 1 base from V and 1 base from J, leaving 7 bases between. The CDR3 covers 14 residues. The CDR3, as DNA: TGTGCCAGCAGCTTAGTAGATACGAACACTGAAGCTTTCTTT. This codes for CASSLVDTNTEAFF. The full variable domain, in which reference TRBV7-9 and TRBJ1-1 provide the parts outside the CDR3, is DTGVSQNPRHKITKRGQNVTFRCDPISEHNRLYWYRQTLGQGPEFLTYFQNEAQLEKSRLLSDRFSAERPKGSFSTLEIQRTEQGDSAMYLCASSLVDTNTEAFFGQGTRLTVV.

This clone was recorded once. The chain has TRBV19 and TRBJ1-1, with D possibly being TRBD1 (5 bases). V was shortened by 10 bases and J by 3 bases, with 18 bases between the two germline ends. CDR1 is LNHDA, CDR2 SQIVND, per germline (reference sequence). The CDR3 sequence is 14 residues long. CDR3 region: CATRAQGGHTEAFF. The DNA of the CDR3 is TGTGCCACCAGGGCGCAGGGCGGCCACACTGAAGCTTTCTTT.

The chain is built from TRBV5-1 and TRBJ2-3; 11 nucleotides line up with TRBD1. This CDR3 contains 15 residues. V shed 2 bases, J shed 4 bases, and the junction held 3 bases outside the gene matches. Germline lookup yields CDR1 SGHRS and CDR2 YFSETQ. The CDR3 reads CASSLRTGGPDTQYF. In DNA form, the CDR3 reads TGCGCCAGCAGCTTAAGGACAGGGGGCCCAGATACGCAGTATTTT.

The rearrangement uses TRBV6-5 and TRBJ1-2; tentatively, D is TRBD1 (6 bases). Germline loops: CDR1 MNHEY, CDR2 SVGAGI. V was shortened by 0 bases and J by 4 bases, with 15 bases between the two germline ends. This CDR3 is 16 amino acids long. The CDR3 region is CASSYSTLRTVYGYTF. CDR3 nucleotide sequence: TGTGCCAGCAGTTACTCGACCTTACGGACAGTCTATGGCTACACCTTC.

This clone was seen once. V is TRBV12-3 or TRBV12-4 and J is TRBJ1-2; tentative D call: TRBD1 (6 bases). Trimming shortened V by 5 bases and J by 1 base, and 8 bases separated the two germline ends. The CDR3 is 13 amino acids. This CDR3 reads CASSPDSNYGYTF. CDR3 coding DNA: TGTGCCAGCAGTCCGGACAGTAACTATGGCTACACCTTC.

The rearrangement links TRBV6-2 or TRBV6-3 to TRBJ1-1; 8 bases line up with TRBD1. Germline assignment: CDR1 MNHEY and CDR2 SVGEGT. The CDR3 length is 14 residues. Trimming at V came to 4 bases and at J to 6 bases, leaving 7 bases not matched to a gene. The CDR3 bases are TGTGCCAGCAGTTCAACAGGGGGGCCGGCTGAAGCTTTCTTT. Its protein is CASSSTGGPAEAFF.

V usage is TRBV6-2 or TRBV6-3 and J usage is TRBJ1-2, with D perhaps matching TRBD1 (6 bases). Trimming stripped 5 bases from V and 5 bases from J, with 12 bases between. The germline V gene has CDR1 MNHEY and CDR2 SVGEGT. The CDR3 totals 13 residues. CDR3 bases: TGTGCCAGCAGTGCGGACAGCAGATATGGCTACACCTTC. This codes for CASSADSRYGYTF.

J is TRBJ2-3 and V is TRBV19; TRBD1 agrees at 7 bases. V shed 6 bases, J shed 0 bases, and the junction held 6 bases outside the gene matches. The CDR3 has 15 residues. Looked up from germline, CDR1 is LNHDA and CDR2 is SQIVND (reference sequence). The CDR3: CASSLDRTSTDTQYF. In nucleotides, the CDR3 is TGTGCCAGTAGCTTGGACAGGACGAGCACAGATACGCAGTATTTT.

The rearrangement joins TRBV18 to TRBJ1-1; the match to TRBD1 covers 7 bases. The V and J ends lost 2 bases and 4 bases, in that order; junction bases with no gene match: 4. The CDR3 is 14 residues long. Germline CDR1 is KGHSH and CDR2 is LQKENI. The CDR3 is CASSPTGAGTEAFF. CDR3 in DNA: TGTGCCAGCTCACCAACAGGGGCTGGCACTGAAGCTTTCTTT.

V usage is TRBV27 and J usage is TRBJ1-5; D uncertain. Per germline, CDR1 MNHEY and CDR2 SMNVEV (reference sequence). Trimming took off 2 bases at V and 3 bases at J, with 5 bases between the two ends. This CDR3 has 13 residues. Written as DNA, the CDR3 is TGTGCCAGCAGTTTACAGGTCAATCAGCCCCAGCATTTT. As protein: CASSLQVNQPQHF.

J is TRBJ1-2 and V is TRBV6-5, with D unclear. Germline values: CDR1 MNHEY, CDR2 SVGAGI. This CDR3 is 13 amino acids long. The V and J ends lost 4 bases and 2 bases respectively, with 8 bases between them. CDR3 protein: CASSLLRNYGYTF. The CDR3 nucleotides read TGTGCCAGCAGTTTGTTACGGAACTATGGCTACACCTTC.

V gene TRBV5-1 combines with J gene TRBJ2-1; tentative D call: TRBD2 (5 bases). Germline CDR1 SGHRS, CDR2 YFSETQ. Trimming took off 1 base at V and 8 bases at J, with 10 bases between the two ends. This CDR3 region has 13 residues. The CDR3 region is CASSLYGVDEQFF. In DNA form, the CDR3 reads TGCGCCAGCAGCTTGTACGGGGTGGATGAGCAGTTCTTC.

The chain couples TRBV6-6 to TRBJ1-1, with D possibly being TRBD1 (6 bases). Germline CDR1 MNHNY, CDR2 SVGAGI (reference sequence). The CDR3 spans 13 residues. V dropped 4 bases and J dropped 1 base, with 7 bases sitting between them. The DNA of the CDR3 is TGTGCCAGCAGTTCGGACAGGAACACTGAAGCTTTCTTT. As protein: CASSSDRNTEAFF.

The chain employs TRBV27 and TRBJ1-1; D remains unclear. The CDR3 totals 14 residues. V was clipped by 3 bases and J by 2 bases, with 10 bases between them. Per germline, CDR1 MNHEY and CDR2 SMNVEV (reference sequence). Here the CDR3 DNA reads TGTGCCAGCAGTTTTAGACACCAAAACACTGAAGCTTTCTTT. This encodes CASSFRHQNTEAFF.

V gene TRBV18 combines with J gene TRBJ1-2, with 7 bases fitting TRBD1. Losses at the gene ends were 4 bases for V and 7 bases for J; bases not matched to a gene: 6. The CDR3 contains 13 residues. Germline CDR1 KGHSH, CDR2 LQKENI. The CDR3 loop reads CASSQGADPGYTF. The CDR3 nucleotides read TGTGCCAGCTCACAGGGGGCAGACCCTGGCTACACCTTC.

The chain uses TRBV19 and TRBJ1-2, with 7 bases fitting TRBD1. CDR1 and CDR2 from the germline V gene are LNHDA and SQIVND (reference sequence). V was clipped by 1 base and J by 6 bases; unmatched bases: 5. The CDR3 runs to 14 residues. This CDR3 is CASSIAQGGHGYTF. The CDR3 bases are TGTGCCAGTAGTATAGCGCAGGGGGGTCATGGCTACACCTTC.

This sequence joins TRBV10-3 and TRBJ1-2; 9 nucleotides align to TRBD1. Trimming took 4 bases from V and 4 from J; bases not matched to a gene: 7. This CDR3 is built from 15 residues. Looked up from germline, CDR1 is ENHRY and CDR2 is SYGVKD. The CDR3 DNA reads TGTGCCATCAGTGGGACAGGGGAGGGTTCCTATGGCTACACCTTC. Translating it yields CAISGTGEGSYGYTF.

The chain uses TRBV7-9 and TRBJ2-7; D gene uncertain. Trimming removed 5 bases from V and 0 bases from J, with 5 bases in between. Looked up from germline, CDR1 is SEHNR and CDR2 is FQNEAQ (reference sequence). The CDR3 has 12 amino acids. Here the CDR3 reads CASSPSSYEQYF. The CDR3 region has the DNA TGTGCCAGCAGCCCCTCCTCCTACGAGCAGTACTTC.

V usage is TRBV6-5 and J usage is TRBJ1-2; D not resolved. V lost 0 bases, J lost 8 bases, and 10 bases lay in between. The CDR3 runs 13 residues. Germline V gene data show CDR1 as MNHEY and CDR2 as SVGAGI. The CDR3 spells CASSYSPYQGYTF. As DNA, the CDR3 is TGTGCCAGCAGTTACTCGCCTTATCAGGGCTACACCTTC.